This T cell receptor (beta chain) was captured by sequencing in a study of blood T cells in healthy people across ages. General study points: Leaving the PBMCs unsorted stopped any conclusive comparison of naive versus antigen-experienced cells. TCR beta diversity per million T cells fell roughly linearly with age.

The CDR3 runs 16 residues. Trimming stripped 7 bases from V and 4 bases from J, with 22 bases between. The germline CDR1 and CDR2 sequences are LNHDA and SQIVND (reference sequence). Using a J-beta primer mix together with a sample-barcoded 5' primer, a second PCR was run for roughly 7 to 12 cycles. One entry per CDR3 protein results from TCRdb running MiXCR on the 5' RACE reads. The sample shows some 730,000 distinct CDR3 sequences, 20% to 25% of them seen only once. This clonotype was recorded once. Its antigen is not known. The chain links TRBV19 to TRBJ1-1, with D tentatively TRBD1 (5 bases). This clonotype was sampled from a man aged 70 or older in good health. The sequenced material came from blood. For the CDR3, the DNA is TGTGCCAGTACCACCCAGTCGGGGGTGGTGAGCACTGAAGCTTTCTTT. Its translation is CASTTQSGVVSTEAFF.